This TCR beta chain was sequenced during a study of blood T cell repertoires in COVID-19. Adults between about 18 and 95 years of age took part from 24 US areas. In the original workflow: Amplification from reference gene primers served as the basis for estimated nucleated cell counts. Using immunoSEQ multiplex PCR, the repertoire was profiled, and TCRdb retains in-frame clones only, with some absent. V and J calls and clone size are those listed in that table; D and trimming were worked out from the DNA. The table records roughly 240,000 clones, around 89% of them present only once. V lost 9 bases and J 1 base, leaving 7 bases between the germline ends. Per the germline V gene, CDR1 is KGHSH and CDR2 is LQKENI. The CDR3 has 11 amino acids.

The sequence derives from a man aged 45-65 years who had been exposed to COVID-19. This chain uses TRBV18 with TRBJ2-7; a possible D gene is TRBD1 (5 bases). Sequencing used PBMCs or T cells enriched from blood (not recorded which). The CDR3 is CARGRSYEQYV. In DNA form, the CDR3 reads TGTGCCAGGGGGCGTTCCTACGAGCAGTACGTC.